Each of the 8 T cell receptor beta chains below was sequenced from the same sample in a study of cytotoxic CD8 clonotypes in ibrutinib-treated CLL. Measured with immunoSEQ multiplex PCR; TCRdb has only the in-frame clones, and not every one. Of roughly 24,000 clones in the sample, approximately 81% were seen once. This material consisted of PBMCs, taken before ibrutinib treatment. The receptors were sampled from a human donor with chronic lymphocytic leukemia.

The CDR3 reads CASSSSGGLYEEQYF. Written as DNA, the CDR3 is TGTGCCAGCAGCTCTAGCGGGGGGCTCTACGAGGAGCAGTACTTC. The chain uses TRBV7-2 and TRBJ2-7; 11 nucleotides align to TRBD2. CDR3 size: 15 residues. Germline CDR1 reads SGHTA; CDR2 reads FQGNSA. V lost 4 bases, J lost 7 bases, and 9 bases stayed unmatched.

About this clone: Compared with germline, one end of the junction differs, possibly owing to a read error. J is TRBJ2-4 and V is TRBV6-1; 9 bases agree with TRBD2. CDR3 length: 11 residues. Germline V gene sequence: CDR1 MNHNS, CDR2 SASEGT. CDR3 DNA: TGTGCCAGCACGGCGGGAGGGCCTTGGTATTTC. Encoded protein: CASTAGGPWYF.

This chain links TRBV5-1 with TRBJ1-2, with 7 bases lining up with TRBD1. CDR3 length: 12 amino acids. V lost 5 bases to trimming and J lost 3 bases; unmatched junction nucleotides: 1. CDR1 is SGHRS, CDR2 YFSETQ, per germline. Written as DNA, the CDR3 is TGCGCCAGCAGTGGGACAGACTATGGCTACACCTTC. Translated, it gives CASSGTDYGYTF.

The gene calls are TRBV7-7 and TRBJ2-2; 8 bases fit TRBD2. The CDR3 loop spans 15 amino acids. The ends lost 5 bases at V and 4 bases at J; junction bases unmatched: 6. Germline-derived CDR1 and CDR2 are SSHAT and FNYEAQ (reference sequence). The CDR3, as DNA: TGTGCCAGCAGCCTGGGACTAGGCGGCACCGGGGAGCTGTTTTTT. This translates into CASSLGLGGTGELFF. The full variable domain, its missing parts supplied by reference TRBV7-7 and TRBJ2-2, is GAGVSQSPRYKVTKRGQDVTLRCDPISSHATLYWYQQALGQGPEFLTYFNYEAQPDKSGLPSDRFSAERPEGSISTLTIQRTEQRDSAMYRCASSLGLGGTGELFFGEGSRLTVL.

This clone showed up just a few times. CDR3 protein: CASSPGANYGYTF. The CDR3 nucleotides read TGTGCCAGTAGCCCCGGCGCTAACTATGGCTACACCTTC. The rearrangement joins TRBV19 to TRBJ1-2; D gene ambiguous. This CDR3 contains 13 residues. Germline V CDR1 and CDR2: LNHDA, SQIVND (reference sequence). V gave up 6 bases and J gave up 0 bases, with 8 bases separating them. The full variable domain, with the rest looked up from reference TRBV19 and TRBJ1-2, is DGGITQSPKYLFRKEGQNVTLSCEQNLNHDAMYWYRQDPGQGLRLIYYSQIVNDFQKGDIAEGYSVSREKKESFPLTVTSAQKNPTAFYLCASSPGANYGYTFGSGTRLTVV.

Here the CDR3 reads CATSRVNEQFF. CDR3 DNA sequence: TGTGCCACCAGCAGAGTTAATGAGCAGTTCTTC. This sequence joins TRBV15 and TRBJ2-1, with unresolved D. This CDR3 spans 11 amino acids. V was pared by 1 base and J by 7 bases, with 2 bases between. Germline values: CDR1 LNHNV, CDR2 YYDKDF (reference sequence).

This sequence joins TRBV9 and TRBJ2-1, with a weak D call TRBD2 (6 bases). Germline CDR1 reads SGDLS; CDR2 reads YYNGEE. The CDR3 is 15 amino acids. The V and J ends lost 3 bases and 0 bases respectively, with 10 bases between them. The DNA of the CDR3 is TGTGCCAGCAGCGCGGAGGGGAGCTCCTACAATGAGCAGTTCTTC. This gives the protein CASSAEGSSYNEQFF.

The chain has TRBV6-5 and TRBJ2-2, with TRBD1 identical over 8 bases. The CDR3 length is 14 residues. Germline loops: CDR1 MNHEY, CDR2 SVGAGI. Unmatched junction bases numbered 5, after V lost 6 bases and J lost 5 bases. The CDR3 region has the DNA TGTGCCAGCAGACCGGGACAGGAGACCGGGGAGCTGTTTTTT. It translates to CASRPGQETGELFF.